A selection of T cell receptor beta chains follows, all from one sample in a study of shared clonotypes between healthy human individuals. TCRdb's table, derived via immunoSEQ multiplex PCR, lists solely in-frame clones and lacks some. Of 2 million to 2.5 million clones in the sample, around 95% were seen once. Sequenced sample: naive CD4+ T cells sorted from blood. These receptors came from a man aged 18 to 29 in good health. CDR3s include the opening cysteine and the closing phenylalanine or tryptophan. D genes are given only for firm matches. The size field is filled for only some rows; it gives once, few, many or a size class.

abundance: NA
d_gene: TRBD1
j_gene: TRBJ1-5
v_gene: TRBV10-3
CDR3aa: CAIGEQGGNKQPQHF
CDR3nt: TGTGCCATCGGGGAACAGGGGGGAAATAAGCAGCCCCAGCATTTT

abundance: NA
d_gene: NA
j_gene: TRBJ2-2
v_gene: TRBV11-2
CDR3aa: CASSPTTTGELFF
CDR3nt: TGTGCCAGCAGCCCTACGACCACCGGGGAGCTGTTTTTT

abundance: NA
d_gene: NA
j_gene: TRBJ1-1
v_gene: TRBV5-6
CDR3aa: CASSVTVNTEAFF
CDR3nt: TGTGCCAGCAGCGTGACAGTAAACACTGAAGCTTTCTTT

abundance: NA
d_gene: NA
j_gene: TRBJ1-2
v_gene: TRBV4-1
CDR3aa: CASSQGPIGTSNYGYTF
CDR3nt: TGCGCCAGCAGCCAAGGCCCGATAGGGACTTCTAACTATGGCTACACCTTC

abundance: NA
d_gene: NA
j_gene: TRBJ1-1
v_gene: TRBV2
CDR3aa: CASTREGHEAFF
CDR3nt: TGTGCCAGCACCCGAGAGGGGCATGAAGCTTTCTTT

abundance: once
d_gene: TRBD2
j_gene: TRBJ2-1
v_gene: TRBV5-1
CDR3aa: CASSSSSGKVNEQFF
CDR3nt: TGCGCCAGCAGCTCCTCTAGCGGGAAGGTCAATGAGCAGTTCTTC

abundance: NA
d_gene: NA
j_gene: TRBJ2-4
v_gene: TRBV5-4
CDR3aa: CASSFPGEGNIQYF
CDR3nt: TGTGCCAGCAGCTTCCCAGGGGAGGGAAACATTCAGTACTTC

abundance: NA
d_gene: TRBD1
j_gene: TRBJ1-3
v_gene: TRBV7-9
CDR3aa: CASSFDREGGNTIYF
CDR3nt: TGTGCCAGCAGCTTCGACAGGGAAGGTGGAAACACCATATATTTT

abundance: NA
d_gene: TRBD2
j_gene: TRBJ2-5
v_gene: TRBV7-9
CDR3aa: CASSLGTSGETQYF
CDR3nt: TGTGCCAGCAGCTTAGGGACTAGCGGAGAGACCCAGTACTTC

abundance: NA
d_gene: TRBD2
j_gene: TRBJ2-3
v_gene: TRBV15
CDR3aa: CATSFPGGSTDTQYF
CDR3nt: TGTGCCACCAGCTTCCCGGGGGGAAGCACAGATACGCAGTATTTT